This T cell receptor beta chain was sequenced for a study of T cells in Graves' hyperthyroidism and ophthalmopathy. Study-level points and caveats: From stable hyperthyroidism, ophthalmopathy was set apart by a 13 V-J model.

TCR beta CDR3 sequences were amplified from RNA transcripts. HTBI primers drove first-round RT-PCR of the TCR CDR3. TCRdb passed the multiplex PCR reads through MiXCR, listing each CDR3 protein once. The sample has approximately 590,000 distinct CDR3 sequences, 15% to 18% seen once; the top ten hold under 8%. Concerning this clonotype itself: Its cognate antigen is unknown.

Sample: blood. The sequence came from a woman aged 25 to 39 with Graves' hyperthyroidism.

CDR3 sequence: CASSSTGRADTQYF. In DNA, the CDR3 is TGTGCCAGCAGCTCGACAGGGAGGGCAGATACGCAGTATTTT. J is TRBJ2-3 and V is TRBV7-9; D may match TRBD1 or TRBD2 (7 bases each). Germline V lookup: CDR1 SEHNR, CDR2 FQNEAQ (reference sequence). This CDR3 comprises 14 residues. Trimming cost V 4 bases and J 4 bases, with 12 bases left between them. The full variable domain, rest sourced from reference TRBV7-9 and TRBJ2-3, is DTGVSQNPRHKITKRGQNVTFRCDPISEHNRLYWYRQTLGQGPEFLTYFQNEAQLEKSRLLSDRFSAERPKGSFSTLEIQRTEQGDSAMYLCASSSTGRADTQYFGPGTRLTVL.